The 22 T cell receptor beta chains below all came from one sample that was sequenced in a study of CD8+ T cells in alopecia areata. The treatment was: oral pan-JAK inhibitor, 5-10 mg twice daily. Extraction of RNA preceded its reverse transcription into cDNA, which served as the sequencing template. Produced via immunoSEQ multiplex PCR; TCRdb's table is partial and in-frame only. The data show around 190,000 clones, with more than 55% seen just once and approximately 1.4% held by the top ten. The sample consisted of CD4+ T cells sorted from blood, taken at week 49, from a patient treated with tofacitinib. The receptors were sampled from a human donor with alopecia areata.

This clone was counted a single time. The chain uses TRBV15 and TRBJ2-3; D is perhaps TRBD2 (6 bases). Looked up from germline, CDR1 is LNHNV and CDR2 is YYDKDF (reference sequence). The germline V and J ends were trimmed by 5 bases and 1 base, with 19 bases remaining between them. This CDR3 region has 17 residues. The CDR3 region is CATSLRFGGGGTDTQYF. In DNA, the CDR3 is TGTGCCACCAGCTTGCGTTTCGGGGGTGGCGGCACAGATACGCAGTATTTT. Filled out from reference TRBV15 and TRBJ2-3, the complete variable domain reads DAMVIQNPRYQVTQFGKPVTLSCSQTLNHNVMYWYQQKSSQAPKLLFHYYDKDFNNEADTPDNFQSRRPNTSFCFLDIRSPGLGDTAMYLCATSLRFGGGGTDTQYFGPGTRLTVL.

The rearrangement links TRBV5-1 to TRBJ1-6; possible D gene TRBD1, 6 bases. The germline V gene has CDR1 SGHRS and CDR2 YFSETQ. V lost 2 bases to trimming and J lost 8 bases, with 11 bases between them. CDR3 length: 14 residues. The CDR3 nucleotides read TGCGCCAGCAGCTTCGGGGGCACTGATTCACCCCTCCACTTT. The encoded protein is CASSFGGTDSPLHF.

The CDR3 spells CASSQNGQGISGYTF. The CDR3 bases are TGCGCCAGCAGCCAAAATGGACAGGGGATTAGCGGCTACACCTTC. V usage is TRBV4-1 and J usage is TRBJ1-2, with 9 bases matching TRBD1. Germline CDR1 MGHRA, CDR2 YSYEKL. This CDR3 region has 15 residues. V was pared by 2 bases and J by 8 bases, with 9 bases of the junction left unmatched.

This clone was seen a handful of times. The rearrangement uses TRBV6-1 and TRBJ1-4; D is unclear. This CDR3 spans 13 amino acids. Looked up from germline, CDR1 is MNHNS and CDR2 is SASEGT. Trimming shortened V by 4 bases and J by 7 bases, and 10 bases separated the two germline ends. The CDR3 is CASSGRAIEKLFF. CDR3 in DNA: TGTGCCAGCAGTGGGCGGGCGATTGAAAAACTGTTTTTT.

About this clone itself: In the same sample, other DNA sequences code for this CDR3. This sequence joins TRBV7-2 and TRBJ2-5; D is unclear. Germline V gene lookup returns CDR1 SGHTA and CDR2 FQGNSA. Deletions cut 1 base from V and 4 bases from J, with 7 bases between. The CDR3 totals 13 residues. The DNA of the CDR3 is TGTGCCAGCAGCTTAGGCGGTCGAGAGACCCAGTACTTC. The encoded protein is CASSLGGRETQYF. The entire variable domain, with the rest obtained from reference TRBV7-2 and TRBJ2-5, is as follows: GAGVSQSPSNKVTEKGKDVELRCDPISGHTALYWYRQSLGQGLEFLIYFQGNSAPDKSGLPSDRFSAERTGGSVSTLTIQRTQQEDSAVYLCASSLGGRETQYFGPGTRLLVL.

V is TRBV19 and J is TRBJ1-6; D not resolved. The length of the CDR3 is 12 residues. Deletions cut 4 bases from V and 10 bases from J, with 8 bases between. Germline V lookup: CDR1 LNHDA, CDR2 SQIVND (reference sequence). In DNA form, the CDR3 reads TGTGCCAGTAGTAATCTCGACTCACCCCTCCACTTT. This encodes CASSNLDSPLHF.

V gene TRBV4-3 combines with J gene TRBJ2-3; 8 bases map to TRBD2. The CDR3 loop spans 19 amino acids. Germline V gene data show CDR1 as LGHNA and CDR2 as YSLEER. Trimming cost V 0 bases and J 5 bases; bases outside gene matches: 16. CDR3 in amino acids: CASSQDRRQAGVGRDTQYF. The CDR3 DNA follows: TGCGCCAGCAGCCAAGATCGACGCCAAGCGGGGGTGGGGCGAGATACGCAGTATTTT.

On this clone: The sample contains more than one DNA sequence encoding this CDR3. The V call is TRBV5-6, the J call TRBJ1-1; D remains ambiguous. Trimming shortened V by 2 bases and J by 1 base, and 6 bases separated the two germline ends. Germline V gene lookup returns CDR1 SGHDT and CDR2 YYEEEE. The CDR3 spans 13 residues. CDR3 sequence: CASSLGPNTEAFF. In DNA form, the CDR3 reads TGTGCCAGCAGCTTAGGTCCGAACACTGAAGCTTTCTTT. The full variable domain, rest sourced from reference TRBV5-6 and TRBJ1-1, is DAGVTQSPTHLIKTRGQQVTLRCSPKSGHDTVSWYQQALGQGPQFIFQYYEEEERQRGNFPDRFSGHQFPNYSSELNVNALLLGDSALYLCASSLGPNTEAFFGQGTRLTVV.

The table lists this clone with a few counts. The chain has TRBV29-1 and TRBJ2-1, with D tentatively TRBD1 (6 bases). The V and J ends lost 2 bases and 3 bases respectively, with 11 bases between them. Germline CDR1 is SQVTM and CDR2 is ANQGSEA. This CDR3 has 14 amino acids. This CDR3 reads CSVESGQLYNEQFF. CDR3 DNA sequence: TGCAGCGTTGAATCTGGACAGCTCTACAATGAGCAGTTCTTC.

The rearrangement joins TRBV5-6 to TRBJ2-5; D ambiguous. The DNA matches TRBJ2-7 better at its end, which makes the J call doubtful. CDR1 is SGHDT and CDR2 is YYEEEE in the germline V gene. CDR3 size: 14 residues. The CDR3 nucleotides read TGTGCCAGCAGCTTGGTCTCCCCTCACGGCGAGCAGTACTTC. Protein sequence: CASSLVSPHGEQYF.

The sample holds a few counts of this clone. The V gene is TRBV30, the J gene TRBJ1-1; TRBD1 is a possible D gene (6 bases). The germline V gene has CDR1 GTSNPN and CDR2 SVGIG (reference sequence). Trimming cost V 1 base and J 5 bases, with 11 bases left between them. The CDR3 length is 13 residues. The CDR3 coding sequence is TGTGCCTGGAGTGGACAGGCGGGGACTGAAGCTTTCTTT. Its protein is CAWSGQAGTEAFF.

This clone was seen ten or more times. This chain joins TRBV7-8 and TRBJ1-5; D not certain. The CDR3 is 13 amino acids. Germline-derived CDR1 and CDR2 are SGHVS and FQNEAQ. Trimming cost V 2 bases and J 5 bases, with 7 bases left between them. The CDR3 is CASSLIAHQPQHF. For the CDR3, the DNA is TGTGCCAGCAGCTTAATCGCCCATCAGCCCCAGCATTTT. Combining the CDR3 with reference TRBV7-8 and TRBJ1-5 gives the whole variable domain GAGVSQSPRYKVAKRGQDVALRCDPISGHVSLFWYQQALGQGPEFLTYFQNEAQLDKSGLPSDRFFAERPEGSVSTLKIQRTQQEDSAVYLCASSLIAHQPQHFGDGTRLSIL.

The chain links TRBV6-5 to TRBJ1-2, with D possibly being TRBD1 (5 bases). The germline gives CDR1 MNHEY, CDR2 SVGAGI. V lost 4 bases to trimming and J lost 8 bases, with 11 bases between them. CDR3 size: 12 residues. This chain's CDR3 is CASSSRVLGYTF. CDR3 in DNA: TGTGCCAGCAGTTCCAGGGTTCTAGGCTACACCTTC.

The rearrangement uses TRBV30 and TRBJ1-1; 9 nucleotides align to TRBD1. The CDR3 runs to 15 residues. The trim removed 2 bases at V and 5 bases at J, leaving 9 bases unmatched. Germline V gene data show CDR1 as GTSNPN and CDR2 as SVGIG (reference sequence). CDR3 coding DNA: TGTGCCTGGAGTCCCCAGGGACAGGGTGGAACTGAAGCTTTCTTT. Translation: CAWSPQGQGGTEAFF. The full variable domain, its missing parts supplied by reference TRBV30 and TRBJ1-1, is SQTIHQWPATLVQPVGSPLSLECTVEGTSNPNLYWYRQAAGRGLQLLFYSVGIGQISSEVPQNLSASRPQDRQFILSSKKLLLSDSGFYLCAWSPQGQGGTEAFFGQGTRLTVV.

The chain uses TRBV29-1 and TRBJ1-4; D remains ambiguous. The germline CDR1 and CDR2 sequences are SQVTM and ANQGSEA. The CDR3 is made up of 13 amino acids. Trimming left V 5 bases short and J 8 bases short, with 15 bases between. The CDR3 DNA follows: TGCAGCGTTTTTAAGACAACGGAGGAAAAACTGTTTTTT. It is translated as CSVFKTTEEKLFF. The full variable domain, rest sourced from reference TRBV29-1 and TRBJ1-4, is SAVISQKPSRDICQRGTSLTIQCQVDSQVTMMFWYRQQPGQSLTLIATANQGSEATYESGFVIDKFPISRPNLTFSTLTVSNMSPEDSSIYLCSVFKTTEEKLFFGSGTQLSVL.

This rearrangement joins TRBV30 to TRBJ2-1; a possible D gene is TRBD2 (6 bases). The CDR3 spans 13 residues. Germline CDR1 is GTSNPN and CDR2 is SVGIG (reference sequence). The V end was cut by 0 bases, the J end by 9 bases, with 12 bases between. The CDR3 protein is CAWSVLARGEQFF. DNA of the CDR3: TGTGCCTGGAGTGTCCTAGCGAGGGGTGAGCAGTTCTTC.

The J gene is TRBJ2-3, the V gene TRBV7-9, with 8 bases matching TRBD2. The CDR3 has 14 amino acids. CDR1 and CDR2 (germline): SEHNR, FQNEAQ (reference sequence). Losses at the gene ends were 8 bases for V and 4 bases for J; bases not matched to a gene: 8. CDR3 loop: CASPAVSGADTQYF. CDR3 bases: TGTGCCAGCCCTGCCGTTAGCGGGGCAGATACGCAGTATTTT. Based on the CDR3 plus reference TRBV7-9 and TRBJ2-3, the full variable domain is DTGVSQNPRHKITKRGQNVTFRCDPISEHNRLYWYRQTLGQGPEFLTYFQNEAQLEKSRLLSDRFSAERPKGSFSTLEIQRTEQGDSAMYLCASPAVSGADTQYFGPGTRLTVL.

V gene TRBV7-3 combines with J gene TRBJ1-1; D is possibly TRBD1 (5 bases). CDR1 is SGHTA and CDR2 is FQGTGA in the germline V gene. Trimming stripped 3 bases from V and 0 bases from J, with 14 bases between. The CDR3 length is 16 residues. CDR3 sequence: CASSFGSGTMNTEAFF. The CDR3 bases are TGTGCCAGCAGCTTCGGGTCGGGGACCATGAACACTGAAGCTTTCTTT.

Remarks on this clone: This CDR3 is also generated by other DNA sequences in the sample. The V call is TRBV5-1, the J call TRBJ1-5; D gene unclear. CDR1 is SGHRS and CDR2 is YFSETQ in the germline V gene. V lost 0 bases and J 4 bases, leaving 5 bases between the germline ends. The CDR3 contains 13 residues. The CDR3 spells CASSLGQNQPQHF. The CDR3 nucleotides read TGCGCCAGCAGCTTGGGCCAGAATCAGCCCCAGCATTTT.

The chain joins TRBV29-1 to TRBJ1-2; D is uncertain. Trimming stripped 2 bases from V and 6 bases from J, with 19 bases between. The CDR3 covers 15 residues. Germline loops: CDR1 SQVTM, CDR2 ANQGSEA. CDR3 bases: TGCAGCGTTGAAAGCTGGAGGGCAGCAGGTCATGGCTACACCTTC. Translating it yields CSVESWRAAGHGYTF. The full variable domain, in which reference TRBV29-1 and TRBJ1-2 provide the parts outside the CDR3, is SAVISQKPSRDICQRGTSLTIQCQVDSQVTMMFWYRQQPGQSLTLIATANQGSEATYESGFVIDKFPISRPNLTFSTLTVSNMSPEDSSIYLCSVESWRAAGHGYTFGSGTRLTVV.

J is TRBJ1-5 and V is TRBV29-1; no definite D call. Trimming took 4 bases from V and 3 from J, leaving 13 bases between them. The CDR3 contains 14 residues. The germline CDR1 and CDR2 sequences are SQVTM and ANQGSEA. The CDR3 DNA reads TGCAGCGTTGGAGAGTCGGGCCTCAATCAGCCCCAGCATTTT. Translation: CSVGESGLNQPQHF.

The chain uses TRBV12-5 and TRBJ2-1; 9 nucleotides line up with TRBD2. The ends lost 0 bases at V and 7 bases at J; junction bases unmatched: 10. Germline assignment: CDR1 LGHNT and CDR2 FRNRAP. There are 17 residues in the CDR3. In nucleotides, the CDR3 is TGTGCTAGTGGTTTGGTATCGGCGGGGGGGCCTAGGAATGAGCAGTTCTTC. Translated: CASGLVSAGGPRNEQFF.